A selection of T cell receptor beta chains follows, all from one sample in a study of CD8 T cells in ankylosing spondylitis. TCRdb called the 5' RACE reads again in MiXCR, with one record for every CDR3 protein. The data hold about 840,000 distinct CDR3 sequences, with about an eighth observed a single time. Material: blood, either unsorted or a sorted T cell fraction (not recorded which). Receptor source: a male donor with ankylosing spondylitis. CDR3s include the opening cysteine and the closing phenylalanine or tryptophan. The D gene is left open where the match is weak. Only part of the rows carry a size: once, few, many, or a class if the clone is expanded.

cdr3_aa | cdr3_nt | d_call | j_call | clone_size | v_call
CSAIWREGGDTQYF | TGCAGTGCTATATGGCGGGAGGGTGGAGATACGCAGTATTTT | TRBD2 | TRBJ2-3 | many | TRBV20-1
CASSFSGGADTQYF | TGTGCCAGCAGTTTCAGCGGTGGTGCAGATACGCAGTATTTT | - | TRBJ2-3 | many | TRBV27
CSAARGGSYEQYF | TGCAGTGCCGCACGGGGCGGGTCCTACGAGCAGTACTTC | - | TRBJ2-7 | few | TRBV20-1
CASSPTGYSGPGNTIYF | TGCGCCAGCAGCCCTACAGGCTACTCAGGGCCTGGAAACACCATATATTTT | - | TRBJ1-3 | few | TRBV4-3
CATSRGGSQETQYF | TGTGCCACCAGCAGAGGTGGCAGTCAAGAGACCCAGTACTTC | - | TRBJ2-5 | many | TRBV15
CASSLGAIDNSPLHF | TGTGCCAGCAGCTTAGGGGCTATCGATAATTCACCCCTCCACTTT | - | TRBJ1-6 | few | TRBV7-9
CSVPSPSGANEKLFF | TGCAGCGTCCCTAGCCCTTCGGGGGCTAATGAAAAACTGTTTTTT | - | TRBJ1-4 | many | TRBV29-1
CASSPQLAGELNEQFF | TGTGCCAGCTCACCACAGCTAGCGGGAGAGCTAAATGAGCAGTTCTTC | TRBD2 | TRBJ2-1 | few | TRBV18
CASSDSPLEEQYF | TGTGCCAGCAGTGACTCGCCCTTAGAAGAGCAGTACTTC | - | TRBJ2-7 | - | TRBV6-4
CASSRLTYNEQFF | TGTGCCAGCAGTCGCCTAACCTACAATGAGCAGTTCTTC | - | TRBJ2-1 | few | TRBV27
CASSLSSPTTDTQYF | TGTGCCAGCAGTTTATCCTCCCCCACCACAGATACGCAGTATTTT | - | TRBJ2-3 | many | TRBV28
CSASGRYRPDEQFF | TGCAGCGCTAGCGGGAGATATCGTCCCGATGAGCAGTTCTTC | TRBD2 | TRBJ2-1 | many | TRBV29-1
CASSQLSGSNINEQFF | TGTGCCAGCAGCCAACTGAGCGGGAGTAATATCAATGAGCAGTTCTTC | TRBD2 | TRBJ2-1 | few | TRBV4-2
CASSSSGTYSYNEQFF | TGTGCCAGCAGTTCCTCCGGGACCTACTCCTACAATGAGCAGTTCTTC | - | TRBJ2-1 | - | TRBV28
CASSSPGQGGPNYGYTF | TGTGCCAGCAGTTCCCCGGGACAGGGCGGCCCTAACTATGGCTACACCTTC | TRBD1 | TRBJ1-2 | few | TRBV6-5
CAISESFSPRTGELFF | TGTGCCATCAGTGAGTCCTTTTCGCCGCGCACTGGGGAGCTGTTTTTT | - | TRBJ2-2 | - | TRBV10-3
CASSFSPTEYNEQFF | TGTGCCAGCAGCTTCTCCCCGACAGAGTACAATGAGCAGTTCTTC | - | TRBJ2-1 | - | TRBV11-3
CASSDAYF | TGTGCCAGCAGTGATGCCTACTTC | - | TRBJ2-7 | few | TRBV25-1
CASSLLGGSSYNSPLHF | TGTGCCAGCAGCTTATTAGGAGGCAGCTCCTATAATTCACCCCTCCACTTT | - | TRBJ1-6 | - | TRBV7-3
CSVTLGTDTQYF | TGCAGCGTGACGCTCGGCACAGATACGCAGTATTTT | - | TRBJ2-3 | many | TRBV29-1
CASSLASSYEQYF | TGCGCCAGCAGCTTGGCCTCTTCCTACGAGCAGTACTTC | - | TRBJ2-7 | many | TRBV5-1
CASSLVISDTQYF | TGTGCCAGCAGCTTAGTTATTTCAGATACGCAGTATTTT | - | TRBJ2-3 | - | TRBV7-2
CASSIGTGDNQPQHF | TGCGCCAGCAGCATAGGGACAGGGGACAATCAGCCCCAGCATTTT | TRBD1 | TRBJ1-5 | few | TRBV5-1
CASSVGRVNTEAFF | TGTGCCAGCAGCGTGGGGAGGGTGAACACTGAAGCTTTCTTT | - | TRBJ1-1 | - | TRBV9
CSARSGQHNQPQHF | TGCAGTGCTAGGTCGGGACAGCACAATCAGCCCCAGCATTTT | TRBD1 | TRBJ1-5 | few | TRBV20-1
CSAATTYEQYF | TGCAGTGCCGCGACAACCTACGAGCAGTACTTC | - | TRBJ2-7 | few | TRBV20-1
CASSQGSDPTRNTIYF | TGCGCCAGCAGCCAAGGTTCGGATCCAACCAGAAACACCATATATTTT | - | TRBJ1-3 | few | TRBV4-1
CASSYQPTGGYTEAFF | TGTGCCAGCAGTTATCAACCGACAGGAGGGTACACTGAAGCTTTCTTT | - | TRBJ1-1 | many | TRBV6-5
CASSQDTLANTIYF | TGTGCCAGCAGTCAAGATACCTTGGCAAACACCATATATTTT | - | TRBJ1-3 | few | TRBV12-3/TRBV12-4
CSAGTGSDTQYF | TGCAGTGCTGGGACAGGGTCAGATACGCAGTATTTT | TRBD1 | TRBJ2-3 | many | TRBV20-1
CAVQHRTDTQYF | TGTGCCGTCCAACACCGCACAGATACGCAGTATTTT | - | TRBJ2-3 | - | TRBV12-3/TRBV12-4
CRIPVNYGYTF | TGCAGAATCCCCGTTAACTATGGCTACACCTTC | - | TRBJ1-2 | many | TRBV20-1
CASSPPGVGSQSEKLFF | TGCGCCAGCAGCCCCCCTGGGGTCGGGTCACAAAGTGAAAAACTGTTTTTT | - | TRBJ1-4 | - | TRBV4-3
CASSFSRGHEQYF | TGTGCCAGCAGCTTCTCCCGGGGCCACGAGCAGTACTTC | - | TRBJ2-7 | many | TRBV7-2
CSATQGAIYGYTF | TGCAGTGCTACTCAGGGAGCGATCTATGGCTACACCTTC | - | TRBJ1-2 | many | TRBV20-1
CASSSTGGTSSYEQYF | TGTGCCAGCAGCTCCACCGGCGGGACTAGTTCTTACGAGCAGTACTTC | TRBD2 | TRBJ2-7 | few | TRBV7-2
CASSLPGGWPQHF | TGTGCCAGCAGTTTACCGGGGGGTTGGCCCCAGCATTTT | - | TRBJ1-5 | few | TRBV28
CSGWTGDGEQYF | TGCAGCGGGTGGACAGGGGACGGCGAGCAGTACTTC | TRBD1 | TRBJ2-7 | few | TRBV29-1
CASSQGLAVNEQFF | TGTGCCAGCAGCCAGGGACTAGCAGTCAATGAGCAGTTCTTC | TRBD2 | TRBJ2-1 | few | TRBV4-2
CASRSTGLYGYTF | TGTGCCAGCAGATCCACGGGCCTTTATGGCTACACCTTC | - | TRBJ1-2 | - | TRBV25-1
CASGYPGQGGSPLHF | TGTGCCAGCGGGTATCCGGGACAGGGCGGTTCACCCCTCCACTTT | TRBD1 | TRBJ1-6 | many | TRBV4-2
CASSPGRRREKLFF | TGTGCCAGCAGCCCAGGGAGGCGGCGTGAAAAACTGTTTTTT | - | TRBJ1-4 | many | TRBV12-3/TRBV12-4
CASSYMGRGPLAMNTEAFF | TGTGCCAGCAGTTATATGGGAAGGGGGCCGCTAGCCATGAACACTGAAGCTTTCTTT | TRBD1 | TRBJ1-1 | - | TRBV6-5
CASSFRADRNTEAFF | TGTGCCAGCAGCTTTAGGGCAGACCGGAACACTGAAGCTTTCTTT | - | TRBJ1-1 | few | TRBV5-8
CASSYGFSGELFF | TGTGCCAGCAGTTACGGATTCTCCGGGGAGCTGTTTTTT | - | TRBJ2-2 | - | TRBV6-5
CATLSSGTDTQYF | TGTGCCACCCTGAGCAGCGGGACAGATACGCAGTATTTT | - | TRBJ2-3 | few | TRBV15
CSASDRGWSYEQYF | TGCAGTGCCTCGGACAGGGGATGGTCCTACGAGCAGTACTTC | TRBD1 | TRBJ2-7 | few | TRBV20-1
CASSFSGIEQYF | TGTGCCAGCAGCTTTTCAGGCATCGAGCAGTACTTC | - | TRBJ2-7 | - | TRBV7-2
CASSYSGGGTSLEQFF | TGTGCCAGCAGTTACTCAGGGGGGGGGACTAGCCTTGAGCAGTTCTTC | TRBD2 | TRBJ2-1 | - | TRBV6-5
CSASQGLSEQYF | TGCAGTGCTAGCCAGGGGTTATCCGAGCAGTACTTC | - | TRBJ2-7 | many | TRBV20-1
CATSDRNGELFF | TGTGCCACCAGTGACCGCAACGGGGAGCTGTTTTTT | - | TRBJ2-2 | - | TRBV24-1
CAWSLTGVNTEAFF | TGTGCCTGGAGTTTGACAGGGGTAAACACTGAAGCTTTCTTT | TRBD1 | TRBJ1-1 | - | TRBV30
CSASPLTGFTEAFF | TGCAGTGCTAGCCCTTTGACAGGCTTCACTGAAGCTTTCTTT | - | TRBJ1-1 | many | TRBV20-1
CAISDLGAHEQYF | TGTGCCATCAGTGACCTGGGGGCCCACGAGCAGTACTTC | - | TRBJ2-7 | few | TRBV10-3
CASSSVRDTEAFF | TGTGCCAGCAGCTCCGTTCGGGACACTGAAGCTTTCTTT | - | TRBJ1-1 | many | TRBV11-2
CASSPILGAPLHF | TGTGCCAGCAGCCCCATCCTAGGGGCACCCCTCCACTTT | - | TRBJ1-6 | many | TRBV7-8
CASSPDGSGNEQFF | TGTGCCAGCAGCCCGGATGGAAGCGGCAATGAGCAGTTCTTC | - | TRBJ2-1 | few | TRBV5-5
CATSRVRVYNEQFF | TGTGCCACCAGCAGAGTCAGGGTCTACAATGAGCAGTTCTTC | - | TRBJ2-1 | - | TRBV15